Listed here are 19 T cell receptor beta chains from one sample, sequenced in a study of blood T cell repertoires in COVID-19. Data came from immunoSEQ multiplex PCR; TCRdb stores just in-frame clones and leaves some out. The repertoire consists of tens of thousands of clones, with more than 75% occurring once and the leading ten covering around 4.9%. The sequencing input was peripheral blood. The source is an elderly woman with active COVID-19.

V and J are TRBV28 and TRBJ1-1; 9 bases fit TRBD1. The CDR3 is made up of 15 amino acids. Per the germline V gene, CDR1 is MDHEN and CDR2 is SYDVKM. The ends lost 3 bases at V and 5 bases at J; junction bases unmatched: 7. DNA for the CDR3: TGTGCCAGCAGTTTTTCGGGACAGGGTGGGACTGAAGCTTTCTTT. Translation: CASSFSGQGGTEAFF.

The V and J genes are TRBV6-6 and TRBJ2-1, with D possibly matching TRBD2 (6 bases). V shed 3 bases and J shed 4 bases, with 13 bases lying between them. Germline V lookup: CDR1 MNHNY, CDR2 SVGAGI (reference sequence). This CDR3 is built from 15 residues. The CDR3 sequence is CASSYNSGRYNEQFF. The CDR3, as DNA: TGTGCCAGCAGTTATAATAGCGGTCGTTACAATGAGCAGTTCTTC.

This clone was observed a handful of times. The chain links TRBV7-2 to TRBJ2-1, with D maybe TRBD2 (6 bases). Deletions cut 4 bases from V and 2 bases from J, with 6 bases between. CDR3 length: 13 amino acids. Germline assignment: CDR1 SGHTA and CDR2 FQGNSA. The CDR3 DNA follows: TGTGCCAGCAGCTCTAGCGCCTACAATGAGCAGTTCTTC. The encoded protein is CASSSSAYNEQFF.

The rearrangement joins TRBV7-3 to TRBJ2-3; D possibly corresponds to TRBD1 (7 bases). CDR1 and CDR2 from the germline V gene are SGHTA and FQGTGA. This CDR3 spans 16 amino acids. The V and J ends lost 5 bases and 2 bases respectively, with 17 bases between them. The CDR3: CASSPRGDRLTDTQYF. The DNA of the CDR3 is TGTGCCAGCAGCCCCAGGGGGGACAGACTCACAGATACGCAGTATTTT.

The J gene is TRBJ1-1, the V gene TRBV18; TRBD1 aligns across 7 bases. Germline V gives CDR1 KGHSH, CDR2 LQKENI. This CDR3 has 15 residues. The V segment lost 3 bases and the J segment 0 bases; nucleotides outside the gene matches: 4. CDR3 sequence: CASSPSGGMNTEAFF. For the CDR3, the DNA is TGTGCCAGCTCACCGTCAGGGGGAATGAACACTGAAGCTTTCTTT.

The CDR3 DNA follows: TGTGCCAGCAGCCGACAGAGTAATTCACCCCTCCACTTT. This encodes CASSRQSNSPLHF. The gene calls are TRBV3-1 (or the pseudogene TRBV3-2) and TRBJ1-6, with D possibly matching TRBD1 (5 bases). The V end was cut by 4 bases, the J end by 6 bases, with 7 bases between. The CDR3 is 13 amino acids. CDR1 and CDR2 from the germline V gene are LGHDT and YNNKEL (reference sequence).

The chain employs TRBV11-3 and TRBJ1-1; TRBD1 matches at 7 bases. Trimming at V came to 5 bases and at J to 7 bases, leaving 7 bases not matched to a gene. This CDR3 is built from 13 residues. Germline V CDR1 and CDR2: SGHNT, YENEEA. CDR3 residues: CASSLNRGGEAFF. In nucleotides, the CDR3 is TGTGCCAGCAGCCTCAACAGGGGAGGTGAAGCTTTCTTT. The variable domain in full, with the rest retrieved from reference TRBV11-3 and TRBJ1-1, is EAGVVQSPRYKIIEKKQPVAFWCNPISGHNTLYWYLQNLGQGPELLIRYENEEAVDDSQLPKDRFSAERLKGVDSTLKIQPAELGDSAVYLCASSLNRGGEAFFGQGTRLTVV.

The chain has TRBV7-3 and TRBJ2-4, with 9 bases that match TRBD2. This CDR3 is 18 amino acids long. The germline gives CDR1 SGHTA, CDR2 FQGTGA. V trimming: 5 bases; J trimming: 1 base; junction bases outside the gene matches: 12. The CDR3 DNA follows: TGTGCCAGCAGCGACGTCAGTAGCGGGAGAAAGGCCAAAAACATTCAGTACTTC. It yields the protein CASSDVSSGRKAKNIQYF.

CDR3 in DNA: TGTGCCAGCAGCAAACCGGGACAGGGGTTAACCGGGGAGCTGTTTTTT. Its protein product is CASSKPGQGLTGELFF. The chain recombines TRBV11-2 with TRBJ2-2; 10 nucleotides match TRBD1. With 5 bases clipped from V and 5 bases from J, the junction kept 8 bases outside the gene matches. The germline CDR1 and CDR2 sequences are SGHAT and FQNNGV. The CDR3 is made up of 16 amino acids.

V and J are TRBV19 and TRBJ2-6; 9 bases map to TRBD1. J lost 4 bases, V lost 1 base, and 8 bases had no gene match. CDR1 is LNHDA, CDR2 SQIVND, per germline (reference sequence). CDR3 length: 18 amino acids. The chain's CDR3 is CASSIVWTGVSGANVLTF. The CDR3 region has the DNA TGTGCCAGTAGTATAGTTTGGACAGGGGTTTCCGGGGCCAACGTCCTGACTTTC. Drawing the rest from reference TRBV19 and TRBJ2-6, the complete variable domain is DGGITQSPKYLFRKEGQNVTLSCEQNLNHDAMYWYRQDPGQGLRLIYYSQIVNDFQKGDIAEGYSVSREKKESFPLTVTSAQKNPTAFYLCASSIVWTGVSGANVLTFGAGSRLTVL.

The J gene is TRBJ2-5, the V gene TRBV5-1; D uncertain. V was pared by 0 bases and J by 4 bases, with 16 bases between. Germline V gene lookup returns CDR1 SGHRS and CDR2 YFSETQ. The CDR3 has 16 amino acids. CDR3 sequence: CASSLGLSASGETQYF. CDR3 coding DNA: TGCGCCAGCAGCTTGGGACTCTCGGCGTCCGGAGAGACCCAGTACTTC.

This chain links TRBV19 with TRBJ2-1; 12 nucleotides line up with TRBD2. Germline CDR1 LNHDA, CDR2 SQIVND (reference sequence). V shed 3 bases and J 3 bases; nucleotides not matched to a gene: 6. This CDR3 contains 17 residues. CDR3 residues: CASSIRTSGRYYNEQFF. Written as DNA, the CDR3 is TGTGCCAGTAGTATTAGAACTAGCGGGAGGTACTACAATGAGCAGTTCTTC.

J is TRBJ1-3 and V is TRBV4-3; weak D call: TRBD1 (5 bases). CDR1 and CDR2 from the germline V gene are LGHNA and YSLEER. V lost 4 bases, J lost 0 bases, and 16 bases lay in between. This CDR3 comprises 17 residues. CDR3 in DNA: TGCGCCAGCAGCCCGGGGGTCGGTGGAGACTCTGGAAACACCATATATTTT. It is translated as CASSPGVGGDSGNTIYF.

This clone was seen a few times. This chain uses TRBV7-3 with TRBJ2-2; D gene ambiguous. V was clipped by 5 bases and J by 6 bases, with 10 bases between them. The CDR3 is made up of 13 amino acids. Germline V gives CDR1 SGHTA, CDR2 FQGTGA. CDR3 sequence: CASSQPHPGELFF. The CDR3 bases are TGTGCCAGCAGCCAACCACATCCCGGGGAGCTGTTTTTT.

The rearrangement joins TRBV12-3 or TRBV12-4 to TRBJ2-7; TRBD1 agrees at 7 bases. Trimming cost V 7 bases and J 6 bases; bases outside gene matches: 6. CDR3 length: 12 amino acids. CDR3 sequence: CASTTTGFEQYF. The CDR3 nucleotides read TGTGCCAGCACCACGACAGGGTTCGAGCAGTACTTC.

The chain employs TRBV5-1 and TRBJ2-2, with 15 nucleotides matching TRBD2. The CDR3 is 18 residues long. The ends lost 3 bases at V and 4 bases at J; junction bases unmatched: 7. Germline CDR1 and CDR2: SGHRS and YFSETQ. The CDR3 bases are TGCGCCAGCAGCTCCGGGACTAGCGGGAGGTGGAGCACCGGGGAGCTGTTTTTT. Translation gives CASSSGTSGRWSTGELFF.

In the case of this clone: The DNA is left out, because the CDR3 cannot be placed on it with certainty; the CDR3 is given as TCRdb lists it. This same CDR3 is encoded by further DNA sequences in the sample. The V call is TRBV2, the J call TRBJ1-2. A total of 11 residues make up the CDR3, ends included. Germline loops: CDR1 SNHLY, CDR2 FYNNEI. The CDR3 protein is CASRRVGVGTF.

V gene TRBV4-2 combines with J gene TRBJ1-5, with D uncertain. Per the germline V gene, CDR1 is LGHNA and CDR2 is YNFKEQ. This CDR3 spans 13 amino acids. Trimming pared 4 bases from V and 7 bases from J, leaving 11 bases between. CDR3 nucleotides: TGTGCCAGCAGCCCCCAAGGAGGGCAGCCCCAGCATTTT. Amino acids: CASSPQGGQPQHF.

V and J are TRBV4-3 and TRBJ2-1; a possible D gene is TRBD2 (5 bases). The V end lost 1 base, the J end lost 0 bases, and 7 bases lay between the germline ends. Germline V gene data show CDR1 as LGHNA and CDR2 as YSLEER. The CDR3 covers 15 residues. DNA of the CDR3: TGCGCCAGCAGCCAAGCTGGGAGCTCCTACAATGAGCAGTTCTTC. It specifies CASSQAGSSYNEQFF.